The next 24 T cell receptor beta chains were all read from a single sample in a study of CD8 T cells in ankylosing spondylitis. MiXCR, applied by TCRdb to the 5' RACE reads, yields one record per CDR3 protein. The sample comprises 35,000 to 50,000 distinct CDR3 sequences, 3% to 4% of which are singletons, and about 4% rests with the top ten. The material sequenced was blood, either unsorted or a sorted T cell fraction (not recorded which). The receptors derive from a female donor with ankylosing spondylitis or in good health (not recorded which).

This clonotype was seen repeatedly, ten times or more. The J gene is TRBJ2-7, the V gene TRBV9; D tentatively reads TRBD1 or TRBD2 (6 bases each). Per the germline V gene, CDR1 is SGDLS and CDR2 is YYNGEE. The CDR3 sequence is 16 residues long. V shed 3 bases and J shed 3 bases, with 19 bases lying between them. The CDR3 here is CASSGPRGALGYEQYF. CDR3 DNA: TGTGCCAGCAGCGGACCGAGGGGGGCGTTAGGCTACGAGCAGTACTTC.

In its sample, this clonotype was seen many times. This chain joins TRBV9 and TRBJ2-3, with D perhaps matching TRBD1 or TRBD2 (5 bases each). CDR3 length: 15 residues. Germline CDR1 reads SGDLS; CDR2 reads YYNGEE. V lost 4 bases and J 4 bases, leaving 16 bases between the germline ends. CDR3 bases: TGTGCCAGCAGCCCAACAAATGGGGACGCAGATACGCAGTATTTT. It encodes CASSPTNGDADTQYF.

This clonotype came up many times. V usage is TRBV9 and J usage is TRBJ2-3; no definite D call. The CDR3 runs 13 residues. CDR1 SGDLS and CDR2 YYNGEE come from the germline V gene. Trimming pared 7 bases from V and 0 bases from J, leaving 9 bases between. CDR3 in amino acids: CASGISSTDTQYF. The CDR3 DNA reads as TGTGCCAGCGGGATTTCTAGCACAGATACGCAGTATTTT.

This clonotype is termed medium-sized (0.01 to 0.1%). The rearrangement uses TRBV9 and TRBJ1-6; 8 nucleotides line up with TRBD1. The V gene end was trimmed by 6 bases and the J gene end by 9 bases; junction bases not matched to a gene: 8. This CDR3 spans 14 amino acids. Germline CDR1 reads SGDLS; CDR2 reads YYNGEE. The CDR3 sequence is CASNPGTGISPLHF. In DNA, the CDR3 is TGTGCCAGCAACCCCGGGACAGGTATTTCACCCCTCCACTTT.

This clonotype was observed at least ten times. The rearrangement links TRBV9 to TRBJ2-7, with TRBD2 matching over 7 bases. The CDR3 spans 16 residues. V trimming: 0 bases; J trimming: 5 bases; junction bases outside the gene matches: 11. The germline V gene encodes CDR1 SGDLS and CDR2 YYNGEE. The CDR3 DNA sequence: TGTGCCAGCAGCGTAGGGTTGAAGCGGGGTTTCCACGAGCAGTACTTC. Amino acid sequence: CASSVGLKRGFHEQYF.

By share of the sample, this clonotype is medium-sized. V usage is TRBV9 and J usage is TRBJ2-2; 12 nucleotides agree with TRBD2. CDR1 and CDR2 from the germline V gene are SGDLS and YYNGEE. This CDR3 spans 17 amino acids. With V trimmed by 3 bases and J by 7 bases, 10 bases remained unmatched. This CDR3 is CASSDMLAGGPIGELFF. The CDR3 DNA sequence: TGTGCCAGCAGCGATATGCTAGCGGGGGGGCCTATCGGGGAGCTGTTTTTT.

This clonotype is termed medium-sized. V is TRBV9 and J is TRBJ1-1; tentatively, D is TRBD1 (6 bases). CDR3 size: 18 residues. The germline V gene has CDR1 SGDLS and CDR2 YYNGEE. The ends were cut back, 4 bases at V and 0 bases at J, with 22 bases in the middle. The CDR3 protein is CASSPRRDTLRLNTEAFF. CDR3 in DNA: TGTGCCAGCAGCCCCCGCCGGGACACCCTCAGATTGAACACTGAAGCTTTCTTT.

This clonotype was counted many times. The V and J genes are TRBV9 and TRBJ2-7; D gene unclear. The CDR3 is 13 residues long. V shed 0 bases and J shed 5 bases, with 9 bases lying between them. Germline CDR1 SGDLS, CDR2 YYNGEE. The CDR3 protein is CASSVASVNEQYF. The CDR3 DNA reads TGTGCCAGCAGCGTAGCATCAGTCAACGAGCAGTACTTC.

This clonotype was observed at least ten times. The DNA for the CDR3 is TGTGCCAGCAGCGTAGTTGGCGGGGGGGGAAATGAGCAGTTCTTC. It encodes CASSVVGGGGNEQFF. The chain combines TRBV9 with TRBJ2-1; 9 nucleotides match TRBD2. Germline values: CDR1 SGDLS, CDR2 YYNGEE. V shed 0 bases, J shed 7 bases, and the junction held 5 bases outside the gene matches. The CDR3 runs 15 residues.

Ten or more counts support this clonotype. The V call is TRBV9, the J call TRBJ2-3; D not resolved. Deletions cut 4 bases from V and 4 bases from J, with 10 bases between. Per the germline V gene, CDR1 is SGDLS and CDR2 is YYNGEE. CDR3 size: 13 residues. The CDR3 spells CASSPASADTQYF. CDR3 nucleotides: TGTGCCAGCAGCCCCGCTAGTGCAGATACGCAGTATTTT.

Within the sample, this clonotype is medium-sized. The chain couples TRBV9 to TRBJ2-2, with 12 bases matching TRBD2. Germline loops: CDR1 SGDLS, CDR2 YYNGEE. Unmatched junction bases numbered 12, after V lost 0 bases and J lost 3 bases. CDR3 length: 20 amino acids. The CDR3, as DNA: TGTGCCAGCAGCGTAGTGGGAGGCCTGACTAGCGGGGGATACACCGGGGAGCTGTTTTTT. This translates into CASSVVGGLTSGGYTGELFF.

Only a few counts were recorded for this clonotype. The chain combines TRBV9 with TRBJ2-5; possibly TRBD2 for D (5 bases). This CDR3 contains 15 residues. The V gene lost 0 bases and the J gene lost 2 bases, with 11 bases spanning the gap. Germline-derived CDR1 and CDR2 are SGDLS and YYNGEE. The CDR3 coding sequence is TGTGCCAGCAGCGTAGATGTCGGGAAACAAGAGACCCAGTACTTC. Its protein is CASSVDVGKQETQYF.

Many counts were recorded for this clonotype. The chain uses TRBV9 and TRBJ1-2; perhaps TRBD1 as D (5 bases). The CDR3 is 14 residues long. Trimming removed 2 bases at V and 0 bases at J, with 8 bases between. Germline V CDR1 and CDR2: SGDLS, YYNGEE. This chain's CDR3 is CASSVSGTNYGYTF. Here the CDR3 DNA reads TGTGCCAGCAGCGTGTCAGGGACTAACTATGGCTACACCTTC.

The chain carries TRBV9 and TRBJ2-2, with 11 bases fitting TRBD2. This CDR3 has 18 residues. The V segment lost 0 bases and the J segment 4 bases; nucleotides outside the gene matches: 8. In germline, CDR1 is SGDLS, CDR2 YYNGEE. CDR3 protein: CASSVVSGLAGATGELFF. CDR3 nucleotides: TGTGCCAGCAGCGTAGTTTCCGGACTAGCGGGTGCCACCGGGGAGCTGTTTTTT.

This clonotype showed up many times. The rearrangement joins TRBV9 to TRBJ1-1, with unresolved D. Trimming removed 0 bases at V and 3 bases at J, with 21 bases between. Germline V gives CDR1 SGDLS, CDR2 YYNGEE. This CDR3 is 18 amino acids long. CDR3 coding DNA: TGTGCCAGCAGCGTAGGGGAGACACTTCGCCTGGTGGACACTGAAGCTTTCTTT. Translated, it gives CASSVGETLRLVDTEAFF.

In this sample, this clonotype turned up many times. This chain links TRBV29-1 with TRBJ1-3; 10 bases agree with TRBD1. J lost 1 base, V lost 7 bases, and 7 bases had no gene match. Per the germline V gene, CDR1 is SQVTM and CDR2 is ANQGSEA. The CDR3 is 15 residues long. The CDR3 sequence: CSAPTGGWSGNTIYF. The CDR3 nucleotides are TGCAGCGCTCCGACAGGGGGCTGGTCTGGAAACACCATATATTTT.

This clonotype was seen many times. The chain has TRBV9 and TRBJ2-3; D not certain. Germline values: CDR1 SGDLS, CDR2 YYNGEE. The CDR3 runs 15 residues. The V and J ends lost 0 bases and 5 bases respectively, with 13 bases between them. CDR3 sequence: CASSVDIPVGDTQYF. Here the CDR3 DNA reads TGTGCCAGCAGCGTAGACATCCCCGTGGGAGATACGCAGTATTTT.

This clonotype was picked up many times. V and J are TRBV9 and TRBJ1-5; D is perhaps TRBD1 (6 bases). The CDR3 contains 16 residues. Germline values: CDR1 SGDLS, CDR2 YYNGEE. Between the trimmed V and J ends, which lost 3 bases and 5 bases, there was a span of 18 bases. Written as DNA, the CDR3 is TGTGCCAGCAGCGAGGGGAACTCAGGGGTGGATCAGCCCCAGCATTTT. Encoded protein: CASSEGNSGVDQPQHF.

This clonotype was recorded many times. V and J are TRBV9 and TRBJ1-1; D remains ambiguous. Trimming removed 0 bases at V and 1 base at J, with 10 bases between. CDR1 and CDR2 from the germline V gene are SGDLS and YYNGEE. This CDR3 has 15 residues. The CDR3 DNA reads as TGTGCCAGCAGCGTAGGGCAGAGTCGGAACACTGAAGCTTTCTTT. Its protein is CASSVGQSRNTEAFF.

This chain links TRBV9 with TRBJ2-1; no reliable D call. Germline CDR1 and CDR2: SGDLS and YYNGEE. Deletions cut 0 bases from V and 6 bases from J, with 10 bases between. The CDR3 has 14 amino acids. CDR3 amino acids: CASSVAIGLNEQFF. As DNA, the CDR3 is TGTGCCAGCAGCGTAGCGATCGGGCTCAATGAGCAGTTCTTC.

This clonotype was counted ten times or more. The V gene is TRBV9, the J gene TRBJ2-3, with D maybe TRBD2 (6 bases). V was trimmed by 4 bases and J by 2 bases, leaving 14 bases between them. Germline V CDR1 and CDR2: SGDLS, YYNGEE. This CDR3 has 15 residues. The CDR3 region is CASSTRGMVTDTQYF. CDR3 sequence (DNA): TGTGCCAGCAGCACTCGGGGGATGGTCACAGATACGCAGTATTTT.

This clonotype appeared many times. V is TRBV9 and J is TRBJ2-3; the D gene is possibly TRBD2 (5 bases). This CDR3 contains 15 residues. V lost 0 bases, J lost 1 base, and 9 bases lay in between. Germline V gene data show CDR1 as SGDLS and CDR2 as YYNGEE. The CDR3 loop reads CASSVGGSRTDTQYF. The CDR3 coding sequence is TGTGCCAGCAGCGTAGGAGGGTCCCGCACAGATACGCAGTATTTT.

This clonotype has a count of ten or more. This chain uses TRBV9 with TRBJ1-3; D is undetermined. Germline CDR1 SGDLS, CDR2 YYNGEE. V lost 0 bases, J lost 0 bases, and 7 bases lay in between. The CDR3 length is 15 residues. In DNA form, the CDR3 reads TGTGCCAGCAGCGTAGGCCCTTTCTCTGGAAACACCATATATTTT. Its protein product is CASSVGPFSGNTIYF.

As to this clonotype: At one of its ends the junction is not consistent with the germline gene, which may arise from a read error. CDR3 DNA sequence: TGTGCCAGCAGCGGAGGGCTAGCCCCCTCCTCCAATGAGCAGTTCTTC. This gives the protein CASSGGLAPSSNEQFF. The chain uses TRBV9 and TRBJ2-1, with a weak D call TRBD2 (5 bases). There are 16 residues in the CDR3. Germline values: CDR1 SGDLS, CDR2 YYNGEE. Together with reference TRBV9 and TRBJ2-1, the CDR3 gives the full variable domain: DSGVTQTPKHLITATGQRVTLRCSPRSGDLSVYWYQQSLDQGLQFLIQYYNGEERAKGNILERFSAQQFPDLHSELNLSSLELGDSALYFCASSGGLAPSSNEQFFGPGTRLTVL.